Included here is one T cell receptor beta chain sequence, with context. The data were obtained in a study of T cell changes during pregnancy in multiple sclerosis. V lost 0 bases, J lost 0 bases, and 2 bases stayed unmatched. The CDR3 is made up of 15 amino acids. Germline lookup yields CDR1 LNHDA and CDR2 SQIVND (reference sequence). Assay used: immunoSEQ multiplex PCR; TCRdb lists only in-frame clones, some missing. The sample lists tens of thousands of clones, approximately 91% seen once, with approximately 0.5% in the top ten. The starting material was CD4+ T cells from peripheral blood mononuclear cells, obtained in the first trimester of pregnancy. The clonotype was recovered from a female donor with multiple sclerosis, enrolled in a pregnancy study. The genes are TRBV19 and TRBJ2-7; TRBD2 matches at 7 bases. The CDR3, as DNA: TGTGCCAGTAGTATAGATCGGGAGGTCTCCTACGAGCAGTACTTC. This gives the protein CASSIDREVSYEQYF.